The 14 T cell receptor beta chains below were found in one sample sequenced in a study of cytomegalovirus exposure and HLA in healthy donors. 60 Vbeta and 13 Jbeta primers were used in PCR. TCRdb's copy holds only in-frame clones and misses some; the assay was immunoSEQ multiplex PCR. The sample has around 250,000 clones, around 81% seen once. The material sequenced was PBMCs. The receptors originated from a woman in her sixties in good health and CMV-seropositive.

The rearrangement uses TRBV10-3 and TRBJ2-1, with D maybe TRBD2 (6 bases). CDR3 length: 15 residues. The germline CDR1 and CDR2 sequences are ENHRY and SYGVKD. Trimming took off 6 bases at V and 4 bases at J, with 16 bases between the two ends. Here the CDR3 reads CAIRAGRGGYNEQFF. The CDR3 DNA reads as TGTGCCATCAGGGCGGGACGAGGAGGATACAATGAGCAGTTCTTC.

V gene TRBV6-5 combines with J gene TRBJ1-1, with TRBD1 as a possible D gene (5 bases). V lost 7 bases and J 5 bases, leaving 17 bases between the germline ends. The CDR3 sequence is 14 residues long. The germline V gene encodes CDR1 MNHEY and CDR2 SVGAGI. The CDR3 is CASIRGRIGTEAFF. As DNA, the CDR3 is TGTGCCAGCATAAGGGGAAGGATCGGGACTGAAGCTTTCTTT.

The chain carries TRBV29-1 and TRBJ2-5, with 12 positions matching TRBD2. The germline V gene has CDR1 SQVTM and CDR2 ANQGSEA. The CDR3 covers 16 residues. The junction had 11 bases not matched to a gene; V was cut back by 7 bases and J by 2 bases. Here the CDR3 DNA reads TGCAGCGCCAGGGGACTAGCGGGCAATGGTCAAGAGACCCAGTACTTC. As protein: CSARGLAGNGQETQYF.

This clone has a handful of counts. The chain carries TRBV5-4 and TRBJ2-1, with a tentative D call TRBD1 (6 bases). CDR3 size: 14 residues. Germline V gives CDR1 SGHNT, CDR2 YYREEE (reference sequence). The V gene lost 2 bases and the J gene lost 4 bases, with 10 bases spanning the gap. The CDR3 DNA sequence: TGTGCCAGCAGCTTATGGACAGAGTACAATGAGCAGTTCTTC. This gives the protein CASSLWTEYNEQFF.

This sequence joins TRBV29-1 and TRBJ2-1; 14 bases fit TRBD2. Losses at the gene ends were 4 bases for V and 9 bases for J; bases not matched to a gene: 5. This CDR3 is built from 14 residues. Germline V gives CDR1 SQVTM, CDR2 ANQGSEA. CDR3 region: CSVGGLAGVFEQFF. CDR3 in DNA: TGCAGCGTTGGGGGACTAGCGGGAGTTTTTGAGCAGTTCTTC.

The V call is TRBV27, the J call TRBJ2-2, with 12 bases aligning to TRBD1. The CDR3 has 15 residues. V shed 5 bases and J 6 bases; nucleotides not matched to a gene: 4. The germline V gene encodes CDR1 MNHEY and CDR2 SMNVEV (reference sequence). CDR3 region: CASSAGTGGPGELFF. In DNA form, the CDR3 reads TGTGCCAGCAGTGCCGGGACAGGGGGCCCCGGGGAGCTGTTTTTT.

V usage is TRBV27 and J usage is TRBJ2-5; D unresolved. The better agreement between TRBJ2-7 and the DNA end casts doubt on the J call. CDR3 size: 12 residues. The germline CDR1 and CDR2 sequences are MNHEY and SMNVEV (reference sequence). Here the CDR3 reads CASSWNRDEQYF. The DNA for the CDR3 is TGTGCCAGCAGTTGGAACAGAGACGAGCAGTACTTC.

The chain uses TRBV6-5 and TRBJ2-1; D is possibly TRBD2 (6 bases). Trimming took 8 bases from V and 7 from J, leaving 21 bases between them. Germline V gene lookup returns CDR1 MNHEY and CDR2 SVGAGI. This CDR3 has 15 residues. The CDR3, as DNA: TGTGCCAGCGCGTCCTGGGGGGTCGGGGATAATGAGCAGTTCTTC. Translation gives CASASWGVGDNEQFF.

The V and J genes are TRBV18 and TRBJ2-5; 7 bases line up with TRBD1. The CDR3 has 15 residues. V was clipped by 3 bases and J by 1 base; unmatched bases: 5. Germline V gives CDR1 KGHSH, CDR2 LQKENI. CDR3 sequence reads: CASSPLTGTQETQYF. The DNA of the CDR3 is TGTGCCAGCTCACCCTTGACAGGGACCCAAGAGACCCAGTACTTC.

This clone appeared many times. The genes are TRBV6-4 and TRBJ2-3; tentatively, D is TRBD1 (6 bases). CDR1 and CDR2 from the germline V gene are MRHNA and SNTAGT. V was pared by 6 bases and J by 1 base, with 11 bases between. The CDR3 is 14 residues long. The CDR3 is CASRLSGGTDTQYF. As DNA, the CDR3 is TGTGCCAGCAGGTTATCAGGGGGCACAGATACGCAGTATTTT.

This clone came up once. This chain uses TRBV2 with TRBJ1-3; D ambiguous. This CDR3 is built from 13 residues. Germline V gene data show CDR1 as SNHLY and CDR2 as FYNNEI. The V gene lost 6 bases and the J gene lost 0 bases, with 6 bases spanning the gap. The CDR3 coding sequence is TGTGCCAGCAGAGCGGGCTCTGGAAACACCATATATTTT. It encodes CASRAGSGNTIYF.

J is TRBJ2-3 and V is TRBV2; D remains ambiguous. V dropped 6 bases and J dropped 3 bases, with 16 bases sitting between them. Germline V gene sequence: CDR1 SNHLY, CDR2 FYNNEI. The CDR3 length is 15 residues. The CDR3 protein is CASSVGHGRTDTQYF. The CDR3 DNA reads as TGTGCCAGCAGCGTGGGTCACGGCAGGACAGATACGCAGTATTTT.

This clone occurred once. This chain connects TRBV11-2 to TRBJ2-7; perhaps TRBD1 as D (5 bases). The germline V gene encodes CDR1 SGHAT and CDR2 FQNNGV. V dropped 5 bases and J dropped 2 bases, with 13 bases sitting between them. The length of the CDR3 is 14 residues. The CDR3 is CASSLSDIPYEQYF. Written as DNA, the CDR3 is TGTGCCAGCAGCCTTTCGGACATCCCCTACGAGCAGTACTTC.

The chain carries TRBV7-2 and TRBJ1-5; the match to TRBD1 covers 7 bases. The CDR3 consists of 16 residues. Germline CDR1 reads SGHTA; CDR2 reads FQGNSA. With 1 base clipped from V and 5 bases from J, the junction kept 8 bases outside the gene matches. CDR3 sequence reads: CASSLGTGAAYQPQHF. Here the CDR3 DNA reads TGTGCCAGCAGCTTAGGTACAGGGGCCGCCTATCAGCCCCAGCATTTT.